The present T cell receptor (beta chain) was sequenced within a study of human versus mouse CDR3 diversity and MHC coevolution. Study context: Each sample yielded about 0.6 x 10^7 to 1.6 x 10^7 valid reads. Study-wide results and caveats: iCHAO1 estimated the human TCR beta repertoire at roughly 1.5 million clonotypes.

Points on this clone: Its antigen is still unknown.

Repertoires were generated with immunoSEQ multiplex PCR, while TCRdb's copy carries only in-frame clones and drops some. The profile shows about 77,000 clones, less than 95% of them singletons. The CDR3 has 14 amino acids. Germline loops: CDR1 SEHNR, CDR2 FQNEAQ (reference sequence). V was clipped by 4 bases and J by 0 bases, with 9 bases between them. The chain carries TRBV7-9 and TRBJ2-5; D ambiguous. Material: naive CD4+ T cells from blood. The subset here: CD45RO-negative CD62L-positive naive CD4 T cells. The source of this sequence is a person aged 30-70 years in good health. The CDR3, as DNA: TGTGCCAGCAGCTCCACGCGATACCAAGAGACCCAGTACTTC. Translation: CASSSTRYQETQYF.